The next 29 T cell receptor beta chains were all read from a single sample in a study of CD8+CD57+ T cells in acquired aplastic anemia. Template material for TCR beta VDJ and CDR3 profiling consisted of genomic DNA. Each CDR3 protein gets one entry after TCRdb re-called the reads with MiXCR. Of 400,000 to 500,000 distinct CDR3 sequences in the sample, 65% to 75% were seen once. The specimen was sorted CD4+, CD8+, or CD8+CD57+ T cells (not recorded which) from PBMCs. The source is a human donor in good health, serving as a control.

As for this clonotype: This is likely a read error, given that the CDR3 carries no conserved phenylalanine or tryptophan at its end. The DNA is left out, because the CDR3 cannot be placed on it with certainty; the CDR3 is given as TCRdb lists it. This chain connects TRBV7-9 to TRBJ2-7; TRBD2, the table's D call, lacks a check against the DNA. The CDR3 spans 13 amino acids, including both terminal residues. Germline-derived CDR1 and CDR2 are SEHNR and FQNEAQ (reference sequence). CDR3 protein: CASSYAWTEAFFG.

As regards this clonotype: The CDR3 carries no conserved terminal phenylalanine or tryptophan, so it likely arises from a read error. Because the CDR3's place on the DNA is in doubt, the DNA is left out and the CDR3 is given as listed by TCRdb. The V gene is TRBV7-8, the J gene TRBJ2-1; whether TRBD1, the table's D call, matches the DNA was not checked. 13 amino acids form the CDR3, both terminal residues included. Germline lookup yields CDR1 SGHVS and CDR2 FQNEAQ. The chain's CDR3 is CASSFGATGIPTC.

Concerning this clonotype: At one end the junction does not follow the germline gene, possibly because of a read error. The chain couples TRBV11-2 to TRBJ1-2; tentatively, D is TRBD1 (6 bases). The CDR3 spans 13 residues. Germline loops: CDR1 SGHAT, CDR2 FQNNGV. The CDR3 DNA reads TGTGCCAGCAGCGAACAGGGAAGCTATGCCTACACCTTC. Protein product: CASSEQGSYAYTF.

The table lists this clonotype with a few counts. The chain carries TRBV7-9 and TRBJ2-5; a weak D match, TRBD2 (6 bases). Deletions cut 1 base from V and 4 bases from J, with 19 bases between. The germline CDR1 and CDR2 sequences are SEHNR and FQNEAQ (reference sequence). This CDR3 has 17 amino acids. The CDR3 protein is CASSLVSRGTWGETQYF. In DNA form, the CDR3 reads TGTGCCAGCAGCTTAGTTTCTCGCGGGACGTGGGGAGAGACCCAGTACTTC.

This clonotype was seen at least ten times. The V gene is TRBV19, the J gene TRBJ2-7; D is tentatively TRBD1 or TRBD2 (5 bases each). Trimming shortened V by 5 bases and J by 3 bases, and 11 bases separated the two germline ends. From germline, CDR1 is LNHDA and CDR2 SQIVND (reference sequence). CDR3 length: 13 residues. The CDR3 loop is CASSWDRGYEQYF. The CDR3 DNA follows: TGTGCCAGTAGTTGGGACCGAGGCTACGAGCAGTACTTC.

This clonotype was observed a single time. The chain combines TRBV20-1 with TRBJ1-1, with D possibly matching TRBD1 (5 bases). Trimming removed 2 bases from V and 2 bases from J, with 15 bases in between. The length of the CDR3 is 15 residues. Germline V gene data show CDR1 as DFQATT and CDR2 as SNEGSKA (reference sequence). The chain's CDR3 is CSARTSGAINTEAFF. As DNA, the CDR3 is TGCAGTGCTAGAACTAGCGGGGCCATAAACACTGAAGCTTTCTTT.

This chain connects TRBV24-1 to TRBJ2-5; a possible D gene is TRBD2 (5 bases). The CDR3 length is 14 residues. Trimming pared 6 bases from V and 5 bases from J, leaving 15 bases between. Germline CDR1 reads KGHDR; CDR2 reads SFDVKD. The CDR3 DNA sequence: TGTGCCACCAGTAGTATGAGCCCGGGGGAGACCCAGTACTTC. Residues: CATSSMSPGETQYF.

Turning to this clonotype: The germline gene is not matched at one end of the junction; a read error may be the cause. The genes are TRBV5-1 and TRBJ2-5, with D possibly matching TRBD1 (5 bases). The V gene's germline CDR1 is SGHRS and CDR2 YFSETQ. The CDR3 length is 13 residues. This CDR3 is CASSSNRDRTQYF. CDR3 coding DNA: TGTGCCAGCAGCTCAAACCGCGACAGGACCCAGTACTTC.

With respect to this clonotype: A much more abundant neighbour one base away suggests this may be a read error. The chain is built from TRBV29-1 and TRBJ1-1, with 8 bases aligning to TRBD1. CDR3 size: 14 residues. The J segment lost 1 base and the V segment lost 7 bases, leaving 8 bases of the junction unmatched. From germline, CDR1 is SQVTM and CDR2 ANQGSEA. CDR3 in DNA: TGCAGCGGGGAAACAGGGGGGGAGAACACTGAAGCTTTCTTT. It encodes CSGETGGENTEAFF.

This clonotype appeared many times. The rearrangement uses TRBV20-1 and TRBJ2-2; 10 bases align to TRBD2. Trimming at V came to 2 bases and at J to 1 base, leaving 4 bases not matched to a gene. This CDR3 is 16 amino acids long. Germline lookup yields CDR1 DFQATT and CDR2 SNEGSKA (reference sequence). The CDR3 is CSARRSGGENTGELFF. The CDR3 DNA is TGCAGTGCTAGAAGAAGCGGGGGGGAGAACACCGGGGAGCTGTTTTTT.

Worth noting for this clonotype: The junction departs from germline at one end; a sequencing error may be responsible. This rearrangement joins TRBV5-1 to TRBJ2-7, with TRBD1 matching over 9 bases. Germline CDR1 is SGHRS and CDR2 is YFSETQ. This CDR3 is built from 14 residues. Written as DNA, the CDR3 is TGTGCCAGCAGCGCGAGCGACAGGGGGGAATGGCAGTACTTC. It is translated as CASSASDRGEWQYF. Filled out from reference TRBV5-1 and TRBJ2-7, the complete variable domain reads KAGVTQTPRYLIKTRGQQVTLSCSPISGHRSVSWYQQTPGQGLQFLFEYFSETQRNKGNFPGRFSGRQFSNSRSEMNVSTLELGDSALYLCASSASDRGEWQYFGPGTRLTVT.

This clonotype was picked up many times. The chain links TRBV30 to TRBJ1-6; D not resolved. CDR3 length equals 15 residues. Germline V gives CDR1 GTSNPN, CDR2 SVGIG (reference sequence). The V and J ends lost 4 bases and 0 bases respectively, with 10 bases between them. The CDR3 DNA reads TGTGCCTGGACTACTCTCAGCTCCTATAATTCACCCCTCCACTTT. This codes for CAWTTLSSYNSPLHF.

Comments on this clonotype: Sequence at one end of the junction differs from germline and may be a read error. This chain uses TRBV29-1 with TRBJ1-6; a possible D gene is TRBD1 (5 bases). Germline CDR1 SQVTM, CDR2 ANQGSEA. This CDR3 has 13 amino acids. In DNA form, the CDR3 reads TGCAGCGCTGGGCAGGGAGGGGATTCACCCCACCACTTT. Its translation: CSAGQGGDSPHHF.

This clonotype was seen more than once but under ten times. This chain links TRBV3-1 with TRBJ1-5; D may be TRBD1 (5 bases). CDR1 LGHDT and CDR2 YNNKEL come from the germline V gene (reference sequence). The CDR3 totals 16 residues. The V and J ends lost 0 bases and 7 bases respectively, with 16 bases between them. CDR3 coding DNA: TGTGCCAGCAGCCAAGATTCTGTCGGGGGAGGACAGCCCCAGCATTTT. Its protein is CASSQDSVGGGQPQHF. Drawing the rest from reference TRBV3-1 and TRBJ1-5, the complete variable domain is DTAVSQTPKYLVTQMGNDKSIKCEQNLGHDTMYWYKQDSKKFLKIMFSYNNKELIINETVPNRFSPKSPDKAHLNLHINSLELGDSAVYFCASSQDSVGGGQPQHFGDGTRLSIL.

Concerning this clonotype itself: Since a much larger clone is just one base distant, this may be a read error. The CDR3 spells CSAKDRGRWENIRYF. The DNA of the CDR3 is TGCAGTGCCAAGGACAGGGGGCGCTGGGAAAACATTCGGTACTTC. The V call is TRBV20-1, the J call TRBJ2-4, with 11 bases identical to TRBD1. The CDR3 has 15 amino acids. Germline-derived CDR1 and CDR2 are DFQATT and SNEGSKA (reference sequence).

The chain recombines TRBV29-1 with TRBJ1-1; 7 bases fit TRBD1. CDR1 and CDR2 from the germline V gene are SQVTM and ANQGSEA. Trimming at V came to 1 base and at J to 0 bases, leaving 5 bases not matched to a gene. The CDR3 is 15 residues long. CDR3 protein: CSVEGTGSLNTEAFF. In nucleotides, the CDR3 is TGCAGCGTTGAAGGGACAGGTAGTCTGAACACTGAAGCTTTCTTT. Drawing the rest from reference TRBV29-1 and TRBJ1-1, the complete variable domain is SAVISQKPSRDICQRGTSLTIQCQVDSQVTMMFWYRQQPGQSLTLIATANQGSEATYESGFVIDKFPISRPNLTFSTLTVSNMSPEDSSIYLCSVEGTGSLNTEAFFGQGTRLTVV.

Comment on this clonotype: An end of the junction differs from the germline gene, which may be a read error. The genes are TRBV2 and TRBJ2-7; TRBD1 matches at 7 bases. The CDR3 sequence is 15 residues long. Germline CDR1 is SNHLY and CDR2 is FYNNEI. The CDR3 region is CATSEEQETFFGQDF. The CDR3 coding sequence is TGTGCCACCAGTGAAGAGCAGGAGACCTTCTTCGGACAGGACTTC.

Comments on this clonotype: No DNA is shown, since the ends of the CDR3 on it are uncertain; the CDR3 is the one TCRdb lists. J is TRBJ1-4 and V is TRBV7-2; the table assigns TRBD1, which was not confirmed against the DNA. Including both end residues, the CDR3 is 16 amino acids long. CDR1 and CDR2 from the germline V gene are SGHTA and FQGNSA. This chain's CDR3 is CASSLVPPEQYFGLFF.

The chain has TRBV7-2 and TRBJ2-5, with TRBD2 matching 14 bases. The CDR3 spans 16 residues. Trimming took 6 bases from V and 5 from J; bases not matched to a gene: 8. The germline V gene has CDR1 SGHTA and CDR2 FQGNSA. The CDR3 DNA sequence: TGTGCCAGCAGAGGACTAGCGGGGGGTCGGGGTGAGACCCAGTACTTC. Translating gives CASRGLAGGRGETQYF.

On this clonotype: No conserved phenylalanine or tryptophan is present at the end of the CDR3, so a read error is the likely explanation. The limits of the CDR3 on the DNA are not certain, so only TCRdb's listed CDR3 is given. CDR3 protein: CASSGDNTDTQYFFL. The chain couples TRBV2 to TRBJ2-2. The V gene's germline CDR1 is SNHLY and CDR2 FYNNEI. The CDR3 is 15 amino acids long, termini counted.

At least ten counts were recorded for this clonotype. This sequence joins TRBV7-6 and TRBJ2-5; 12 bases line up with TRBD2. V lost 0 bases, J lost 2 bases, and 7 bases stayed unmatched. The CDR3 contains 18 residues. Germline V CDR1 and CDR2: SGHVS, FNYEAQ. Written as DNA, the CDR3 is TGTGCCAGCAGCTTAGCGCTCCTAGCGGGGGGGGCTCAAGAGACCCAGTACTTC. This gives the protein CASSLALLAGGAQETQYF.

The rearrangement uses TRBV2 and TRBJ2-7; no clear D gene. Germline loops: CDR1 SNHLY, CDR2 FYNNEI. CDR3 length: 12 amino acids. The V gene lost 1 base and the J gene lost 3 bases, with 4 bases spanning the gap. The DNA for the CDR3 is TGTGCCAGCAGTGAAGGCCTCTACGAGCAGTACTTC. It translates to CASSEGLYEQYF.

Concerning this clonotype: The CDR3 carries no conserved terminal phenylalanine or tryptophan, so it likely arises from a read error. The chain employs TRBV10-3 and TRBJ1-1; D gene uncertain. Germline-derived CDR1 and CDR2 are ENHRY and SYGVKD. Trimming took 9 bases from V and 0 from J, leaving 14 bases between them. CDR3 size: 14 residues. In nucleotides, the CDR3 is TGTGCCATAAACGAGTCTGGACTGAACACTGAAGCTTTCGTG. It is translated as CAINESGLNTEAFV.

This chain uses TRBV24-1 with TRBJ2-1; D may be TRBD2 (5 bases). There are 15 residues in the CDR3. Germline CDR1 and CDR2: KGHDR and SFDVKD. The V end was cut by 1 base, the J end by 0 bases, with 6 bases between. Here the CDR3 reads CATSDLEGSYNEQFF. The CDR3 nucleotides read TGTGCCACCAGTGATTTAGAGGGCTCCTACAATGAGCAGTTCTTC.

As concerns this clonotype: A read error may account for a junction end that differs from germline. This sequence joins TRBV19 and TRBJ1-1; maybe TRBD1 (5 bases). CDR1 LNHDA and CDR2 SQIVND come from the germline V gene (reference sequence). CDR3 size: 14 residues. CDR3 in amino acids: CASSGTGPQETPYF. The CDR3 DNA is TGTGCCAGTAGTGGAACAGGCCCACAAGAGACCCCGTACTTT.

Comment on this clonotype: The junction and the germline gene differ at one end; a read error may be behind it. The chain links TRBV10-1 to TRBJ2-3; 7 bases agree with TRBD2. This CDR3 spans 13 amino acids. Per germline, CDR1 WNHNN and CDR2 SYGVQD (reference sequence). The CDR3 DNA follows: TGTGCCAGCAGTGCCGCGGGGGAATATACGCAGTATTTT. This translates into CASSAAGEYTQYF.

The chain combines TRBV6-1 with TRBJ1-1; possibly TRBD1 for D (6 bases). Germline assignment: CDR1 MNHNS and CDR2 SASEGT. The CDR3 covers 14 residues. Trimming stripped 4 bases from V and 3 bases from J, with 12 bases between. CDR3 residues: CASSGGRQYTEAFF. CDR3 nucleotide sequence: TGTGCCAGCAGTGGGGGGCGGCAGTACACTGAAGCTTTCTTT.

The chain joins TRBV5-1 to TRBJ2-7; weak D call: TRBD2 (6 bases). V was clipped by 0 bases and J by 8 bases, with 21 bases between them. Germline V CDR1 and CDR2: SGHRS, YFSETQ. The CDR3 sequence is 16 residues long. Here the CDR3 reads CASSLGRAGGAIKQYF. Written as DNA, the CDR3 is TGCGCCAGCAGCTTGGGCCGGGCGGGCGGGGCCATCAAGCAGTACTTC.

Points on this clonotype: Mismatch with germline at one junction end may stem from a read error. J is TRBJ1-6 and V is TRBV7-9; D perhaps matches TRBD1 (5 bases). The length of the CDR3 is 14 residues. Germline CDR1 reads SEHNR; CDR2 reads FQNEAQ (reference sequence). CDR3 nucleotide sequence: TGCGCCAGCAGCTTAGACAGACAGATTTCACCCCTCAACTTT. It is translated as CASSLDRQISPLNF.